This paragraph covers one T cell receptor beta chain sequence. This receptor's antigen is unknown. Base qualities are not recorded, but no much larger clone differs from it by a single base. The CDR3 starts with the cysteine, ends with the phenylalanine, and has 15 residues. Just the 45-base CDR3 DNA is kept, in frame starting at base 1. The germline V gene yields SQVTM for CDR1 and ANQGSEA for CDR2. Trimming removed 4 bases from V and 2 bases from J; the gene matches leave 6 bases unexplained. The data stem from a study of molecular identifiers for immune sequencing clone quantification (dated by TCRdb to 2016 to 2019). Turning to the overall study: For a replicate experiment, RNA from 20,000 or 100,000 naive CD8 T cells was divided into five aliquots, and four of the five aliquots were sequenced. CD8 T cells were used in a methods study to benchmark molecular-identifier clustering-based TCR repertoire sequencing (MIDCIRS) and TCR RNA copy counting. Beyond this particular receptor, the publication reports: Spiked-in Jurkat TCR RNA equal to a single cell's worth was reported to be detectable even within 1,100,000 naive CD8 T cells. In CMV-specific effector cells, clones with more than 20 RNA copies contained over 98% of molecules, whereas in naive cells such clones contained under 1% of molecules. Highly expanded clone sizes could be underestimated if identical TCR molecules share a barcode. The naive libraries included spiked-in Jurkat TCR RNA (fewer than eleven copies' worth), and this RNA is not part of the donor repertoire. Modeling estimated roughly 3 recovered TCR RNA copies per cell, compared with about 9.3 by digital PCR, which implies roughly 30% capture efficiency. When barcode sub-clustering was not used, chimeric consensus sequences inflated TCR diversity, with chimeras reaching as high as 47%.

Libraries of naive CD8 T cells were built from approximately 20,000 to 980,000 sorted cells, with 10%, 30% or 50% of the purified RNA used. Naive CD8 T cells, defined as CD8+CD4-CCR7+CD45RA+, were FACS-sorted into RLT Plus buffer on a BD FACSAria II. Detection sensitivity was tested by spiking Jurkat RNA equal to approximately 9 TCR copies' worth into samples containing roughly 18,000-1,000,000 naive CD8 T cells. Enrichment of CD8 T cells was done with RosetteSep CD8+ T Cell Enrichment Cocktail plus Ficoll-Paque, and ACK red cell lysis came afterward. Libraries were built with PCR. Instrument on record: Illumina HiSeq 4000. Bulk TCR libraries were generated as previously described, with the TCR primers listed in Table S5 used. Purification of total RNA was performed with the Qiagen AllPrep DNA/RNA kit. Before analysis, reads from multiple sequencing runs of one library were combined. Per the original workflow: Only reads with exact TCR constant sequence were kept, trimmed to 150 nt, and grouped by their 12-nt molecular barcodes. Reads inside each barcode group were sub-clustered using a 15% Levenshtein threshold, and a quality-weighted consensus sequence was constructed for each RNA molecule. Non-functional sequences were filtered out, along with any lower-count sequence sitting one edit away from another sequence. Based on fitting two negative binomial distributions, any barcode sub-cluster with under 20% of the maximum read count was discarded. TCRdb trimmed public reads at Q25 via fastp, called clones via MiXCR and kept in-frame beta chains. All rows with the same CDR3 protein become a single entry with the most common DNA and genes. Here the V and J calls rest on TCRdb's processing, not on the authors' analysis. For this sample the table gives around 460,000 distinct CDR3 sequences, of which 20% to 25% were detected only once. Of the sample, roughly 0.81% is held by the ten largest clones.

Sequences were obtained from naive CD8+ T cells from blood, with Jurkat cell RNA spiked in. The sample's cell subset or site label is to be understood as: FACS-sorted CD8+CD4-CCR7+CD45RA+ naive T cells. The V and J genes are TRBV29-1 and TRBJ2-3; 10 bases in the middle match TRBD2. The TCR originated in a human donor in good health. Some libraries in this study had Jurkat cell RNA spiked in. The CDR3 amino acid sequence is: CSVVLGTSATDTQYF. The DNA reads TGCAGCGTTGTTCTCGGGACTAGCGCCACAGATACGCAGTATTTT.